These 25 T cell receptor beta chains were sequenced from one sample in a study of T cell repertoires in cytomegalovirus infection. Each CDR3 protein is one row after TCRdb ran MiXCR on the reads. The sample has fewer than 200,000 distinct CDR3 sequences, under 25% seen once. The sequenced sample was PBMCs. All receptors come from a human donor in good health (CMV status not recorded). Some clones in this sample may be carry-over from other donors' samples.

This rearrangement joins TRBV20-1 to TRBJ2-3, with 7 bases that match TRBD2. The CDR3 is 16 amino acids. The germline CDR1 and CDR2 sequences are DFQATT and SNEGSKA (reference sequence). The V segment lost 6 bases and the J segment 0 bases; nucleotides outside the gene matches: 12. The CDR3: CSANRRLATSTDTQYF. As DNA, the CDR3 is TGCAGTGCCAACCGCCGACTAGCAACTAGCACAGATACGCAGTATTTT.

The table lists this clonotype with many counts. This sequence joins TRBV10-3 and TRBJ1-4, with 12 bases matching TRBD1. J gave up 7 bases and V 2 bases, and 8 bases lay outside the gene matches. The germline V gene has CDR1 ENHRY and CDR2 SYGVKD. There are 17 residues in the CDR3. The CDR3, as DNA: TGTGCCATCAGTGAGACCCGGGACAGGGGGCATCGTGAAAAACTGTTTTTT. Amino acid sequence: CAISETRDRGHREKLFF.

This clonotype came up a few times. The chain has TRBV5-6 and TRBJ2-3; 7 nucleotides agree with TRBD2. Germline CDR1 reads SGHDT; CDR2 reads YYEEEE. After removal of 3 bases from V and 5 bases from J, the junction contained 9 bases not matched to a gene. The CDR3 totals 15 residues. CDR3 nucleotide sequence: TGTGCCAGCAGCTGGGGTCCCGGGGGGTTAGATACGCAGTATTTT. Translated: CASSWGPGGLDTQYF.

The genes are TRBV10-3 and TRBJ2-7; D ambiguous. Germline V lookup: CDR1 ENHRY, CDR2 SYGVKD. The germline V and J ends were trimmed by 11 bases and 1 base, with 27 bases remaining between them. This CDR3 contains 17 residues. The CDR3 sequence: CASKGEAYEWKSYEQYF. CDR3 DNA sequence: TGTGCCTCCAAAGGCGAGGCTTACGAATGGAAATCCTACGAGCAGTACTTC.

The chain carries TRBV7-8 and TRBJ2-1, with 9 bases identical to TRBD2. V dropped 3 bases and J dropped 3; count of bases not matched to a gene: 12. This CDR3 has 18 amino acids. Germline loops: CDR1 SGHVS, CDR2 FQNEAQ. CDR3 region: CASSFPEERGDLYNEQFF. The DNA for the CDR3 is TGTGCCAGCAGCTTTCCCGAGGAGCGGGGGGACCTCTACAATGAGCAGTTCTTC.

This clonotype was found a few times. The genes are TRBV7-2 and TRBJ2-7; D is perhaps TRBD1 (7 bases). V was cut by 1 base and J by 1 base, with 23 bases left in between. This CDR3 spans 19 amino acids. Per the germline V gene, CDR1 is SGHTA and CDR2 is FQGNSA. CDR3 nucleotides: TGTGCCAGCAGCTTAGGGGCCGTTGGGGGGTCAGGGGGTTCCTACGAGCAGTACTTC. This codes for CASSLGAVGGSGGSYEQYF.

This clonotype has more than one count but fewer than ten. This rearrangement joins TRBV15 to TRBJ2-5; D not resolved. This CDR3 region has 13 residues. Per the germline V gene, CDR1 is LNHNV and CDR2 is YYDKDF (reference sequence). Trimming cost V 3 bases and J 4 bases, with 9 bases left between them. The CDR3 loop is CATSSATLETQYF. The CDR3, as DNA: TGTGCCACCAGCAGCGCGACCCTAGAGACCCAGTACTTC.

Worth noting for this clonotype: This sequence may be a read error, since a much larger clone differs from it by one base. The V gene is TRBV6-4, the J gene TRBJ1-1, with D perhaps TRBD1 (6 bases). CDR3 size: 14 residues. The germline V gene has CDR1 MRHNA and CDR2 SNTAGT. The CDR3 loop is CASSRGGWNTAAFF. DNA for the CDR3: TGTGCCAGCAGCAGGGGAGGATGGAACACTGCAGCTTTCTTT.

This sequence joins TRBV19 and TRBJ2-7; 9 bases agree with TRBD2. V trimming: 10 bases; J trimming: 7 bases; junction bases outside the gene matches: 11. Germline CDR1 LNHDA, CDR2 SQIVND (reference sequence). The CDR3 covers 13 residues. This chain's CDR3 is CATSIAGGREQYF. The CDR3 nucleotides read TGTGCCACCAGTATCGCGGGGGGGAGAGAGCAGTACTTC.

This clonotype was picked up many times. CDR3: CASSIVWGPRETQYF. The CDR3 DNA is TGTGCCAGCAGCATTGTCTGGGGACCTAGAGAGACCCAGTACTTC. The chain carries TRBV7-2 and TRBJ2-5, with D tentatively TRBD1 or TRBD2 (5 bases each). This CDR3 region has 15 residues. Germline V lookup: CDR1 SGHTA, CDR2 FQGNSA. With 5 bases removed from V and 4 bases from J, the gap between germline ends came to 17 bases.

This clonotype has just a few counts. The chain links TRBV6-6 to TRBJ2-5, with a weak D call TRBD1 (6 bases). The CDR3 loop spans 15 amino acids. V was cut by 0 bases and J by 7 bases, with 15 bases left in between. The germline CDR1 and CDR2 sequences are MNHNY and SVGAGI (reference sequence). CDR3 amino acids: CASSYSEADRATQYF. CDR3 coding DNA: TGTGCCAGCAGTTACTCGGAGGCGGACAGAGCGACCCAGTACTTC.

There are many counts of this clonotype. J is TRBJ1-2 and V is TRBV6-1, with D possibly matching TRBD1 (6 bases). The CDR3 runs 15 residues. Trimming left V 0 bases short and J 4 bases short, with 12 bases between. CDR1 and CDR2 (germline): MNHNS, SASEGT. CDR3 nucleotide sequence: TGTGCCAGCAGTGAAGCGTACAGGGAGGGCTATGGCTACACCTTC. Residues: CASSEAYREGYGYTF.

The V call is TRBV20-1, the J call TRBJ1-2; no clear D gene. Trimming cost V 3 bases and J 0 bases, with 8 bases left between them. The CDR3 consists of 13 residues. CDR1 is DFQATT, CDR2 SNEGSKA, per germline (reference sequence). This CDR3 is CSASREANYGYTF. CDR3 coding DNA: TGCAGTGCTAGTCGTGAGGCTAACTATGGCTACACCTTC.

A few counts support this clonotype. This sequence joins TRBV4-3 and TRBJ2-1; no reliable D call. Looked up from germline, CDR1 is LGHNA and CDR2 is YSLEER. V was trimmed by 1 base and J by 4 bases, leaving 5 bases between them. The CDR3 length is 13 residues. CDR3 loop: CASSQGEYNEQFF. CDR3 DNA sequence: TGCGCCAGCAGCCAAGGCGAGTACAATGAGCAGTTCTTC.

The CDR3 is CSVEQRANTGELFF. CDR3 in DNA: TGCAGCGTTGAACAGCGGGCGAACACCGGGGAGCTGTTTTTT. V gene TRBV29-1 combines with J gene TRBJ2-2; a weak D match, TRBD2 (6 bases). V gave up 2 bases and J gave up 0 bases, with 7 bases separating them. The V gene's germline CDR1 is SQVTM and CDR2 ANQGSEA. This CDR3 comprises 14 residues.

The chain links TRBV30 to TRBJ1-2; maybe TRBD1 (5 bases). The CDR3 runs to 12 residues. Trimming shortened V by 4 bases and J by 2 bases, and 8 bases separated the two germline ends. Germline-derived CDR1 and CDR2 are GTSNPN and SVGIG (reference sequence). This CDR3 is CAWTDSNYGYTF. CDR3 sequence (DNA): TGTGCCTGGACCGACAGCAACTATGGCTACACCTTC. The variable domain in full, with the rest retrieved from reference TRBV30 and TRBJ1-2, is SQTIHQWPATLVQPVGSPLSLECTVEGTSNPNLYWYRQAAGRGLQLLFYSVGIGQISSEVPQNLSASRPQDRQFILSSKKLLLSDSGFYLCAWTDSNYGYTFGSGTRLTVV.

The sample holds a few counts of this clonotype. The chain joins TRBV14 to TRBJ2-7; 8 bases map to TRBD2. J was trimmed by 2 bases and V by 2 bases; bases with no gene match: 8. CDR3 length: 16 amino acids. Looked up from germline, CDR1 is SGHDN and CDR2 is FVKESK. This CDR3 reads CASSQMGLAGTYEQYF. The CDR3 region has the DNA TGTGCCAGCAGCCAAATGGGGTTAGCGGGAACCTACGAGCAGTACTTC.

The chain carries TRBV6-5 and TRBJ1-1, with a weak D call TRBD1 (6 bases). The length of the CDR3 is 14 residues. Trimming took off 4 bases at V and 6 bases at J, with 15 bases between the two ends. Germline CDR1 reads MNHEY; CDR2 reads SVGAGI. CDR3 sequence: CASSFRPSGAEAFF. For the CDR3, the DNA is TGTGCCAGCAGTTTCCGGCCCTCAGGGGCTGAAGCTTTCTTT.

This clonotype was seen a handful of times. The rearrangement links TRBV2 to TRBJ1-1, with 8 bases lining up with TRBD1. After removal of 6 bases from V and 0 bases from J, the junction contained 6 bases not matched to a gene. This CDR3 is 15 amino acids long. Looked up from germline, CDR1 is SNHLY and CDR2 is FYNNEI. CDR3 amino acids: CASSPGGGVNTEAFF. The CDR3 coding sequence is TGTGCCAGCAGCCCAGGGGGCGGGGTGAACACTGAAGCTTTCTTT.

V usage is TRBV19 and J usage is TRBJ2-2, with 7 bases fitting TRBD2. CDR1 and CDR2 from the germline V gene are LNHDA and SQIVND (reference sequence). The CDR3 is 15 amino acids. The J segment lost 6 bases and the V segment lost 5 bases, leaving 9 bases of the junction unmatched. The CDR3 here is CASSGGGSWPGELFF. CDR3 DNA: TGTGCCAGTAGTGGGGGAGGGTCATGGCCCGGGGAGCTGTTTTTT.

V gene TRBV6-6 combines with J gene TRBJ2-3; D call uncertain. CDR1 MNHNY and CDR2 SVGAGI come from the germline V gene (reference sequence). The CDR3 consists of 13 residues. V lost 6 bases to trimming and J lost 2 bases, with 9 bases between them. CDR3 region: CASRVRPTDTQYF. DNA for the CDR3: TGTGCCAGCAGAGTCCGCCCCACAGATACGCAGTATTTT.

This clonotype showed up just a few times. This rearrangement joins TRBV12-3 or TRBV12-4 to TRBJ1-2; 8 nucleotides line up with TRBD1. Losses at the gene ends were 0 bases for V and 10 bases for J; bases not matched to a gene: 10. This CDR3 is built from 15 residues. The CDR3 sequence is CASSLAGQDRLHYTF. The DNA of the CDR3 is TGTGCCAGCAGTTTAGCGGGACAGGATAGGCTCCACTACACCTTC.

The CDR3 loop is CASSQQWEDRSSPLHF. CDR3 nucleotides: TGCGCCAGCAGCCAACAATGGGAAGACCGGTCTTCACCCCTCCACTTT. This chain joins TRBV4-3 and TRBJ1-6, with D unresolved. Trimming shortened V by 2 bases and J by 9 bases, and 17 bases separated the two germline ends. This CDR3 contains 16 residues. In germline, CDR1 is LGHNA, CDR2 YSLEER.

The chain has TRBV28 and TRBJ1-1; D call uncertain. The CDR3 spans 14 residues. Trimming took off 10 bases at V and 5 bases at J, with 20 bases between the two ends. Germline V lookup: CDR1 MDHEN, CDR2 SYDVKM. The CDR3 coding sequence is TGTGCCACCCGCAGGAACAGCCTACAGACTGAAGCTTTCTTT. It translates to CATRRNSLQTEAFF.

The chain links TRBV20-1 to TRBJ2-7, with TRBD1 matching 11 bases. CDR1 DFQATT and CDR2 SNEGSKA come from the germline V gene (reference sequence). Trimming took 2 bases from V and 4 from J; bases not matched to a gene: 10. The CDR3 covers 16 residues. The CDR3 here is CSARNYGTGGDYEQYF. The CDR3 DNA reads as TGCAGTGCTAGAAACTACGGGACAGGGGGAGATTACGAGCAGTACTTC.